A selection of T cell receptor beta chains follows, all from one sample in a study of T cell responses to AZD1222 COVID-19 vaccine. The assay was immunoSEQ multiplex PCR, and TCRdb's table has in-frame clones only and misses some. Of over 150,000 clones in the sample, almost 90% were seen once. Sample: peripheral blood, taken 28 days after the second AZD1222 dose. The receptors were gathered from an adult who received the AZD1222 COVID-19 vaccine. Each CDR3 is given with its conserved first and last residue. Each record gives: CDR3 protein, CDR3 DNA, V gene, D gene, clone size, J gene. D genes are given only for firm matches. Some rows mark clone size as missing; the rest say once, few, many or name a class of expanded clone.

cdr3_aa: CASSTPYEQYF; cdr3_nt: TGTGCCAGCAGTACCCCCTACGAGCAGTACTTC; v_call: TRBV12-3/TRBV12-4; d_call: -; clone_size: -; j_call: TRBJ2-7
cdr3_aa: CASSLDRGEKLFF; cdr3_nt: TGTGCCAGCAGTTTGGACAGGGGGGAAAAACTGTTTTTT; v_call: TRBV12-3/TRBV12-4; d_call: TRBD1; clone_size: -; j_call: TRBJ1-4
cdr3_aa: CASSLRGGETYEQYF; cdr3_nt: TGTGCCAGCAGCCTCCGTGGGGGGGAGACCTACGAGCAGTACTTC; v_call: TRBV7-2; d_call: TRBD2; clone_size: -; j_call: TRBJ2-7
cdr3_aa: CASSLDEAGELFF; cdr3_nt: TGTGCCAGCAGCTTAGACGAGGCCGGGGAGCTGTTTTTT; v_call: TRBV7-6; d_call: -; clone_size: -; j_call: TRBJ2-2
cdr3_aa: CASSPRQGVGSGNTIYF; cdr3_nt: TGTGCCAGTAGTCCCAGACAGGGGGTCGGCTCTGGAAACACCATATATTTT; v_call: TRBV19; d_call: TRBD1; clone_size: -; j_call: TRBJ1-3
cdr3_aa: CACHRFMNTEAFF; cdr3_nt: TGTGCCTGCCATCGCTTTATGAACACTGAAGCTTTCTTT; v_call: TRBV6-5; d_call: -; clone_size: -; j_call: TRBJ1-1
cdr3_aa: CASSDTPQGLNGYTF; cdr3_nt: TGTGCCAGCAGTGACACCCCCCAGGGTCTTAATGGCTACACCTTC; v_call: TRBV6-4; d_call: -; clone_size: -; j_call: TRBJ1-2
cdr3_aa: CASSLRGGGAYNEQFF; cdr3_nt: TGTGCCAGCAGCTTAAGGGGCGGGGGCGCCTACAATGAGCAGTTCTTC; v_call: TRBV7-6; d_call: -; clone_size: -; j_call: TRBJ2-1
cdr3_aa: CASSLRGAGTGELFF; cdr3_nt: TGTGCCAGCAGCTTGCGGGGGGCGGGCACCGGGGAGCTGTTTTTT; v_call: TRBV5-8; d_call: -; clone_size: -; j_call: TRBJ2-2
cdr3_aa: CASSLAGTLNTEAFF; cdr3_nt: TGCGCCAGCAGCTTGGCTGGGACGTTGAACACTGAAGCTTTCTTT; v_call: TRBV5-1; d_call: -; clone_size: large; j_call: TRBJ1-1
cdr3_aa: CASSLNWGLSYEQYF; cdr3_nt: TGCGCCAGCAGCTTGAACTGGGGTCTCTCCTACGAGCAGTACTTC; v_call: TRBV5-1; d_call: -; clone_size: once; j_call: TRBJ2-7
cdr3_aa: CASSKKGVINQPQHF; cdr3_nt: TGTGCCAGCAGCAAAAAGGGGGTTATCAATCAGCCCCAGCATTTT; v_call: TRBV3-1/TRBV3-2; d_call: -; clone_size: -; j_call: TRBJ1-5
cdr3_aa: CASSTTGLYEQYF; cdr3_nt: TGTGCCAGCAGTACAACAGGCCTCTACGAGCAGTACTTC; v_call: TRBV6-5; d_call: -; clone_size: -; j_call: TRBJ2-7
cdr3_aa: CASSVVGGPNSGNTIYF; cdr3_nt: TGTGCCAGCAGCGTAGTGGGAGGTCCTAACTCTGGAAACACCATATATTTT; v_call: TRBV9; d_call: -; clone_size: few; j_call: TRBJ1-3
cdr3_aa: CASSLGGVGGNEQYF; cdr3_nt: TGTGCCAGCAGCTTAGGGGGGGTCGGAGGGAACGAGCAGTACTTC; v_call: TRBV11-3; d_call: -; clone_size: -; j_call: TRBJ2-7
cdr3_aa: CASSLVLGGNTEAFF; cdr3_nt: TGTGCCAGCAGCTTGGTACTGGGGGGAAACACTGAAGCTTTCTTT; v_call: TRBV5-4; d_call: -; clone_size: -; j_call: TRBJ1-1
cdr3_aa: CASSDVWPPYEQYF; cdr3_nt: TGTGCCAGCAGTGATGTATGGCCTCCATACGAGCAGTACTTC; v_call: TRBV2; d_call: -; clone_size: once; j_call: TRBJ2-7
cdr3_aa: CASSQDRSGQGTNEKLFF; cdr3_nt: TGCGCCAGCAGCCAAGATCGATCAGGACAGGGTACTAATGAAAAACTGTTTTTT; v_call: TRBV4-1; d_call: TRBD1; clone_size: few; j_call: TRBJ1-4
cdr3_aa: CASSLSVTGELFF; cdr3_nt: TGCGCCAGCAGCCTCTCAGTCACCGGGGAGCTGTTTTTT; v_call: TRBV5-1; d_call: -; clone_size: -; j_call: TRBJ2-2
cdr3_aa: CASSAFTDTQYF; cdr3_nt: TGTGCCAGCAGCGCGTTCACAGATACGCAGTATTTT; v_call: TRBV7-2; d_call: -; clone_size: -; j_call: TRBJ2-3
cdr3_aa: CAWSGGVSYNSPLHF; cdr3_nt: TGTGCCTGGAGCGGCGGGGTCTCCTATAATTCACCCCTCCACTTT; v_call: TRBV30; d_call: -; clone_size: -; j_call: TRBJ1-6
cdr3_aa: CASSSASNQPQHF; cdr3_nt: TGTGCCAGCAGCTCGGCTAGCAATCAGCCCCAGCATTTT; v_call: TRBV7-2; d_call: -; clone_size: few; j_call: TRBJ1-5
cdr3_aa: CASSHYSTPGNTIYF; cdr3_nt: TGTGCCAGCAGCCATTATTCGACGCCGGGAAACACCATATATTTT; v_call: TRBV3-1/TRBV3-2; d_call: -; clone_size: -; j_call: TRBJ1-3
cdr3_aa: CASSGWGAEAFF; cdr3_nt: TGTGCCAGCAGTGGTTGGGGGGCCGAAGCTTTCTTT; v_call: TRBV25-1; d_call: -; clone_size: -; j_call: TRBJ1-1
cdr3_aa: CASSYIMETEQYF; cdr3_nt: TGTGCCAGCAGTTACATAATGGAGACCGAGCAGTACTTC; v_call: TRBV6-2/TRBV6-3; d_call: -; clone_size: few; j_call: TRBJ2-7
cdr3_aa: CASSLVGDPLTYEQYF; cdr3_nt: TGTGCCAGCAGCCTAGTGGGGGATCCTTTGACCTACGAGCAGTACTTC; v_call: TRBV11-2; d_call: -; clone_size: -; j_call: TRBJ2-7
cdr3_aa: CASSFQAGGQETQYF; cdr3_nt: TGCGCCAGCAGCTTTCAGGCGGGGGGACAAGAGACCCAGTACTTC; v_call: TRBV5-1; d_call: TRBD2; clone_size: few; j_call: TRBJ2-5
cdr3_aa: CASSPRAGLAAYEQYF; cdr3_nt: TGTGCCAGCAGCCCTCGCGCGGGACTAGCCGCCTACGAGCAGTACTTC; v_call: TRBV5-4; d_call: TRBD2; clone_size: -; j_call: TRBJ2-7
cdr3_aa: CASSRTATLRNTGELFF; cdr3_nt: TGTGCCAGTAGTCGGACAGCTACTCTGAGGAACACCGGGGAGCTGTTTTTT; v_call: TRBV19; d_call: -; clone_size: -; j_call: TRBJ2-2
cdr3_aa: CASSQDSGRGYGYTF; cdr3_nt: TGCGCCAGCAGCCAAGATAGTGGGCGAGGCTATGGCTACACCTTC; v_call: TRBV4-3; d_call: -; clone_size: -; j_call: TRBJ1-2
cdr3_aa: CATKGQLMNTEAFF; cdr3_nt: TGTGCCACCAAGGGACAGCTTATGAACACTGAAGCTTTCTTT; v_call: TRBV6-5; d_call: TRBD1; clone_size: -; j_call: TRBJ1-1
cdr3_aa: CASSYDGYEKLFF; cdr3_nt: TGTGCCAGCAGTTACGACGGGTATGAAAAACTGTTTTTT; v_call: TRBV6-6; d_call: -; clone_size: once; j_call: TRBJ1-4
cdr3_aa: CASSYSTGPYGYTF; cdr3_nt: TGTGCCAGCAGTTATTCGACAGGGCCTTATGGCTACACCTTC; v_call: TRBV6-5; d_call: TRBD1; clone_size: -; j_call: TRBJ1-2
cdr3_aa: CASLSGGSSYNEQFF; cdr3_nt: TGTGCCAGCTTGTCGGGCGGGAGCTCCTACAATGAGCAGTTCTTC; v_call: TRBV18; d_call: TRBD2; clone_size: -; j_call: TRBJ2-1
cdr3_aa: CASSRQFLSYNEQFF; cdr3_nt: TGTGCCAGCAGTAGACAGTTCCTCTCCTACAATGAGCAGTTCTTC; v_call: TRBV6-5; d_call: -; clone_size: -; j_call: TRBJ2-1
cdr3_aa: CAWTAGAYSNQPQHF; cdr3_nt: TGTGCCTGGACCGCAGGGGCCTATAGCAATCAGCCCCAGCATTTT; v_call: TRBV30; d_call: -; clone_size: -; j_call: TRBJ1-5
cdr3_aa: CASSLSGGTLSTEAFF; cdr3_nt: TGTGCCAGCAGCTTATCTGGGGGCACCCTGAGCACTGAAGCTTTCTTT; v_call: TRBV7-2; d_call: -; clone_size: -; j_call: TRBJ1-1
cdr3_aa: CATSDSWGETQYF; cdr3_nt: TGTGCCACCAGTGATTCCTGGGGAGAGACCCAGTACTTC; v_call: TRBV24-1; d_call: -; clone_size: -; j_call: TRBJ2-5
cdr3_aa: CASSSTGSEQYF; cdr3_nt: TGTGCCAGCAGTAGCACAGGGTCCGAGCAGTACTTC; v_call: TRBV6-5; d_call: -; clone_size: -; j_call: TRBJ2-7
cdr3_aa: CASSESSTGGGTEAFF; cdr3_nt: TGCGCCAGCAGTGAGAGTTCGACAGGGGGTGGCACTGAAGCTTTCTTT; v_call: TRBV10-1; d_call: TRBD1; clone_size: -; j_call: TRBJ1-1
cdr3_aa: CASSSQGLTEAFF; cdr3_nt: TGTGCCAGCAGTTCACAGGGACTCACTGAAGCTTTCTTT; v_call: TRBV28; d_call: -; clone_size: once; j_call: TRBJ1-1
cdr3_aa: CASSWTGASGNTIYF; cdr3_nt: TGTGCCAGCAGTTGGACAGGGGCCTCTGGAAACACCATATATTTT; v_call: TRBV27; d_call: TRBD1; clone_size: -; j_call: TRBJ1-3
cdr3_aa: CASSVGTGYGYTF; cdr3_nt: TGTGCCAGCAGCGTCGGGACTGGCTATGGCTACACCTTC; v_call: TRBV9; d_call: -; clone_size: few; j_call: TRBJ1-2
cdr3_aa: CASSLNSETPLHF; cdr3_nt: TGCGCCAGCAGCTTGAATTCGGAGACACCCCTCCACTTT; v_call: TRBV5-1; d_call: -; clone_size: -; j_call: TRBJ1-6
cdr3_aa: CASSEAFGGGARETQYF; cdr3_nt: TGTGCCAGCAGTGAAGCGTTCGGCGGGGGGGCCCGAGAGACCCAGTACTTC; v_call: TRBV2; d_call: TRBD2; clone_size: -; j_call: TRBJ2-5
cdr3_aa: CATQRQTFNSPLHF; cdr3_nt: TGTGCCACTCAAAGACAGACGTTTAATTCACCCCTCCACTTT; v_call: TRBV24-1; d_call: -; clone_size: -; j_call: TRBJ1-6
cdr3_aa: CASSPRNLIGNYGYTF; cdr3_nt: TGTGCCAGCTCACCAAGGAATCTGATCGGAAACTATGGCTACACCTTC; v_call: TRBV18; d_call: -; clone_size: -; j_call: TRBJ1-2
cdr3_aa: CAISEKRDQEYF; cdr3_nt: TGTGCCATCAGTGAGAAAAGGGACCAAGAGTACTTC; v_call: TRBV10-3; d_call: -; clone_size: -; j_call: TRBJ2-7
cdr3_aa: CATRRTDTQYF; cdr3_nt: TGTGCCACTCGACGCACAGATACGCAGTATTTT; v_call: TRBV19; d_call: -; clone_size: -; j_call: TRBJ2-3
cdr3_aa: CASSLSTGKKLFF; cdr3_nt: TGTGCCAGCAGCCTCTCCACCGGCAAAAAACTGTTTTTT; v_call: TRBV3-1/TRBV3-2; d_call: -; clone_size: -; j_call: TRBJ1-4
cdr3_aa: CASSEARLTEAFF; cdr3_nt: TGTGCCAGCAGTGAAGCGAGACTTACTGAAGCTTTCTTT; v_call: TRBV6-1; d_call: -; clone_size: -; j_call: TRBJ1-1
cdr3_aa: CASSYSTGGQDTQYF; cdr3_nt: TGTGCCAGCAGTTACTCTACGGGGGGCCAAGATACGCAGTATTTT; v_call: TRBV6-5; d_call: -; clone_size: -; j_call: TRBJ2-3
cdr3_aa: CASSLVGGGANNSPLHF; cdr3_nt: TGTGCCAGCAGCTTAGTAGGCGGGGGCGCCAATAATTCACCCCTCCACTTT; v_call: TRBV7-2; d_call: -; clone_size: many; j_call: TRBJ1-6